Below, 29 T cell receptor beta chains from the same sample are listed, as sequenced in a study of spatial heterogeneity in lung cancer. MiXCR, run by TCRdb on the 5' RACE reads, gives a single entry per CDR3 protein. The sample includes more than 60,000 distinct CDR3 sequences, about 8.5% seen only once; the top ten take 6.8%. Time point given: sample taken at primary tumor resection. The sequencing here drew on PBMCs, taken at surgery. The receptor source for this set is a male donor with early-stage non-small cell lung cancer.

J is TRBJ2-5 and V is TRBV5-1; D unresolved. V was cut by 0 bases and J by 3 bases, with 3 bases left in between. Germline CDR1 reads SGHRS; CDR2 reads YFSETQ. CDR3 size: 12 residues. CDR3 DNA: TGCGCCAGCAGCTTGGAGGAAGAGACCCAGTACTTC. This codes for CASSLEEETQYF. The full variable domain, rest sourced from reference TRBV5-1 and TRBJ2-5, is KAGVTQTPRYLIKTRGQQVTLSCSPISGHRSVSWYQQTPGQGLQFLFEYFSETQRNKGNFPGRFSGRQFSNSRSEMNVSTLELGDSALYLCASSLEEETQYFGPGTRLLVL.

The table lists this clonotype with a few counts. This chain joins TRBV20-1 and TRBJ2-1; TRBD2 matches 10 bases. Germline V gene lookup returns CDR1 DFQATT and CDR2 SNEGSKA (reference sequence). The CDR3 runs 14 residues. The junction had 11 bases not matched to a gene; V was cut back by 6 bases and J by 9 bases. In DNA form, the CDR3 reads TGCAGTGCCTCGGGTCTAGCGGGAGTGGGTGAGCAGTTCTTC. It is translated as CSASGLAGVGEQFF.

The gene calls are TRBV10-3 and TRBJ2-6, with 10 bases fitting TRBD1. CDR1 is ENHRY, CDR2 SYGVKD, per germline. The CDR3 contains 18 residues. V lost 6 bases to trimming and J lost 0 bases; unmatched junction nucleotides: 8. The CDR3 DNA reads TGTGCCATCAGGGGACAGGGGTCCGGGGGCTCTGGGGCCAACGTCCTGACTTTC. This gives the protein CAIRGQGSGGSGANVLTF.

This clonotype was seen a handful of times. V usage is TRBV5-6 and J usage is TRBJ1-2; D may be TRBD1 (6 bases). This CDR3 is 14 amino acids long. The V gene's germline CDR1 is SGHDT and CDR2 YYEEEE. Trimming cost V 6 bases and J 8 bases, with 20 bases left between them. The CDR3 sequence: CASTKDSLLSGYTF. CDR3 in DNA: TGTGCCAGCACCAAGGACAGCCTTCTCTCGGGCTACACCTTC.

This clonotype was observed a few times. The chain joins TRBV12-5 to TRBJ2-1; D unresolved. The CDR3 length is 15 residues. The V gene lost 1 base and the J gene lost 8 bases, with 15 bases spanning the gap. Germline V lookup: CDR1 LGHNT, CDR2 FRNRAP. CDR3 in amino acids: CASGLGMDMSDEQFF. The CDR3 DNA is TGTGCTAGTGGTTTGGGTATGGATATGAGCGATGAGCAGTTCTTC.

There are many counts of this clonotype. CDR3 in DNA: TGTGCCAGCAGCGGGGTAGGGGGGAACACTGAAGCTTTCTTT. The encoded protein is CASSGVGGNTEAFF. The V call is TRBV27, the J call TRBJ1-1; tentative D call: TRBD1 (6 bases). The CDR3 spans 14 residues. Trimming pared 6 bases from V and 1 base from J, leaving 12 bases between. The germline V gene encodes CDR1 MNHEY and CDR2 SMNVEV (reference sequence).

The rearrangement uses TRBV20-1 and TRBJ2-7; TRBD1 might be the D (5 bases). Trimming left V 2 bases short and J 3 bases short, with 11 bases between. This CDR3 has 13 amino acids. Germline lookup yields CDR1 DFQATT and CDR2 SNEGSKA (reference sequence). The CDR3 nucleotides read TGCAGTGCTAGATTGGACATAAACTACGAGCAGTACTTC. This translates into CSARLDINYEQYF.

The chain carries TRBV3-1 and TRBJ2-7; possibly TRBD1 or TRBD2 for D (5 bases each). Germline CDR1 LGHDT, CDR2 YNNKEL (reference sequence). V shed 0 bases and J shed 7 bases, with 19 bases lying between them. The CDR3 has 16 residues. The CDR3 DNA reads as TGTGCCAGCAGCCAAGAATGGGGGACGCTGCACCGGGAGCAGTACTTC. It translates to CASSQEWGTLHREQYF.

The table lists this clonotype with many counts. CDR3 loop: CASSVMPLAESNEQFF. CDR3 nucleotides: TGTGCCAGCAGCGTAATGCCTCTAGCGGAGAGTAATGAGCAGTTCTTC. The J gene is TRBJ2-1, the V gene TRBV9; 7 positions match TRBD2. V trimming: 1 base; J trimming: 7 bases; junction bases outside the gene matches: 11. The CDR3 is made up of 16 amino acids. Germline V lookup: CDR1 SGDLS, CDR2 YYNGEE.

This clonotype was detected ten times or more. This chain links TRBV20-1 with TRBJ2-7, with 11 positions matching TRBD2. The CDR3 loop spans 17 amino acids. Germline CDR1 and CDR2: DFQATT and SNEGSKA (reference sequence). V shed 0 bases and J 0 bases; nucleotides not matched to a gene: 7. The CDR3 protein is CSARDRTSGGSSYEQYF. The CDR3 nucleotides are TGCAGTGCTAGAGATCGTACTAGCGGGGGAAGCTCCTACGAGCAGTACTTC.

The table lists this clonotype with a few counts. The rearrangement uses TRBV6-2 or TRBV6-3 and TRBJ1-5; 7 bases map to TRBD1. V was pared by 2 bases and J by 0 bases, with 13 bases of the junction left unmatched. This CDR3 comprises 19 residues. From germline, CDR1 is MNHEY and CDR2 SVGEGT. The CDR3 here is CASSYPPVVGTDSNQPQHF. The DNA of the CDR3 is TGTGCCAGCAGTTACCCGCCAGTCGTGGGGACAGATAGCAATCAGCCCCAGCATTTT.

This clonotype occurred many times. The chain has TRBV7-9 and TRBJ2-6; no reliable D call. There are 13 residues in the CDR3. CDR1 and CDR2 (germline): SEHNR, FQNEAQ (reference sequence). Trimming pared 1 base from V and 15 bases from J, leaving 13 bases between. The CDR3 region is CASSLERLRALTF. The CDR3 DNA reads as TGTGCCAGCAGCTTAGAGAGACTTCGGGCCCTGACTTTC.

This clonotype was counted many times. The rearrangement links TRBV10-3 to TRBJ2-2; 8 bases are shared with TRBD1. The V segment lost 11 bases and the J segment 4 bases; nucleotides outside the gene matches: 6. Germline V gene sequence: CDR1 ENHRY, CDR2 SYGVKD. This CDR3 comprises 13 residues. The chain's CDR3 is CASRTGTTGELFF. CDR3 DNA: TGTGCCTCCCGGACAGGGACCACCGGGGAGCTGTTTTTT.

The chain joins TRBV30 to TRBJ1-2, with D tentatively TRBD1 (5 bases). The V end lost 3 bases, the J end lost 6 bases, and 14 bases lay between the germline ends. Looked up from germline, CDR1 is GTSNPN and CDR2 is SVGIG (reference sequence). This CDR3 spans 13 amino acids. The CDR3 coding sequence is TGTGCCTGGAGCCGAATGGGGGGAGATGGCTACACCTTC. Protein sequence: CAWSRMGGDGYTF.

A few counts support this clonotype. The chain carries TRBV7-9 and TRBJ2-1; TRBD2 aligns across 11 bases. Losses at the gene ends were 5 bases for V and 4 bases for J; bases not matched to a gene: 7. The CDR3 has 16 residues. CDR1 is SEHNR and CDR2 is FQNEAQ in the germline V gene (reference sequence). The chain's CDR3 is CASSPPTSGIYNEQFF. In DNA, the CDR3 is TGTGCCAGCAGCCCCCCGACTAGCGGGATTTACAATGAGCAGTTCTTC. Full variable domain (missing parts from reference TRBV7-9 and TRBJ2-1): DTGVSQNPRHKITKRGQNVTFRCDPISEHNRLYWYRQTLGQGPEFLTYFQNEAQLEKSRLLSDRFSAERPKGSFSTLEIQRTEQGDSAMYLCASSPPTSGIYNEQFFGPGTRLTVL.

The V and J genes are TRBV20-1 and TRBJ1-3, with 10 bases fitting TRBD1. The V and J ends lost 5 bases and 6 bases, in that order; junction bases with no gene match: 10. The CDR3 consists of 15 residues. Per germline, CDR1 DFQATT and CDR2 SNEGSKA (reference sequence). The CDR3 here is CSAYGTGAMKNTIYF. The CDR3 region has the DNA TGCAGTGCTTACGGGACAGGGGCAATGAAAAACACCATATATTTT.

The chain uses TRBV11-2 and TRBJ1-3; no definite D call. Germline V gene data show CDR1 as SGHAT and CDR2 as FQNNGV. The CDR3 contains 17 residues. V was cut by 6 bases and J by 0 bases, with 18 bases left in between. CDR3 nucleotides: TGTGCCAGCAGTCCAAGGTCAGGCTTGAGCTCTGGAAACACCATATATTTT. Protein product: CASSPRSGLSSGNTIYF.

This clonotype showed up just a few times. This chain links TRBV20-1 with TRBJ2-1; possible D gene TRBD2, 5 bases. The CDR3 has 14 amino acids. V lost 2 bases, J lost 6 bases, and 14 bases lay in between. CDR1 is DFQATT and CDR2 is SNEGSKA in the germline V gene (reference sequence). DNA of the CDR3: TGCAGTGCTAGAATCCCCGGGGTAGCCAATGAGCAGTTCTTC. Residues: CSARIPGVANEQFF.

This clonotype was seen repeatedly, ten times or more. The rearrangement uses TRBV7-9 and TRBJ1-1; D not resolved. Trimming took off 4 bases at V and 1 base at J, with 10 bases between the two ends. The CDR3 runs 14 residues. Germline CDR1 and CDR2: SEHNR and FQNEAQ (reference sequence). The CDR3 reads CASSYQAWNTEAFF. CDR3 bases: TGTGCCAGCAGCTACCAGGCTTGGAACACTGAAGCTTTCTTT. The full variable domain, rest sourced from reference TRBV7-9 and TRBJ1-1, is DTGVSQNPRHKITKRGQNVTFRCDPISEHNRLYWYRQTLGQGPEFLTYFQNEAQLEKSRLLSDRFSAERPKGSFSTLEIQRTEQGDSAMYLCASSYQAWNTEAFFGQGTRLTVV.

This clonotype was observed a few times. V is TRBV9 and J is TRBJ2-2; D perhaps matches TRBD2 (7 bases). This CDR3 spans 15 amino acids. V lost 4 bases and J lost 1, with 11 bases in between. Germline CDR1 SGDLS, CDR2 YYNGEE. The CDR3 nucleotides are TGTGCCAGCAGCCCGCGGGGGCAGAACACCGGGGAGCTGTTTTTT. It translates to CASSPRGQNTGELFF. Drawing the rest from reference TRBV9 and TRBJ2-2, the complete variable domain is DSGVTQTPKHLITATGQRVTLRCSPRSGDLSVYWYQQSLDQGLQFLIQYYNGEERAKGNILERFSAQQFPDLHSELNLSSLELGDSALYFCASSPRGQNTGELFFGEGSRLTVL.

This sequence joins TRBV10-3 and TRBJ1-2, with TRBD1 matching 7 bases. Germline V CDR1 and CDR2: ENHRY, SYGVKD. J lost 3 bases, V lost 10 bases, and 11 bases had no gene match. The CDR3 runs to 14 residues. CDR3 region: CATSQGVLDYGYTF. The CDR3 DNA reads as TGTGCCACCTCCCAGGGGGTCCTGGACTATGGCTACACCTTC.

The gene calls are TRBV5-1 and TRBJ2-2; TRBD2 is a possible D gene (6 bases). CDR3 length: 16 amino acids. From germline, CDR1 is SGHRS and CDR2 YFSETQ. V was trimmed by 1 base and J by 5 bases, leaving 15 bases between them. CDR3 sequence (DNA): TGCGCCAGCAGCTTGCGATACCGGGAGAGTACCGGGGAGCTGTTTTTT. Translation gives CASSLRYRESTGELFF.

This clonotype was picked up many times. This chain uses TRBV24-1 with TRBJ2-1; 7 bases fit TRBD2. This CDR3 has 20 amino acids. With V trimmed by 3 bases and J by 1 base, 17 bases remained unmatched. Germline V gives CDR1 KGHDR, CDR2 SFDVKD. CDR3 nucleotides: TGTGCCACCAGTGATCCTTCCGCGGGAGAAGGTATAGGGTCCTACAATGAGCAGTTCTTC. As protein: CATSDPSAGEGIGSYNEQFF.

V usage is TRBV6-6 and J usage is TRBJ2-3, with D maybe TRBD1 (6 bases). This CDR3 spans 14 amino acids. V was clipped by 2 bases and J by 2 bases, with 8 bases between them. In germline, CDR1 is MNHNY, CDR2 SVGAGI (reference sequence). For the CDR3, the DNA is TGTGCCAGCAGTTACCCAGGGGACACAGATACGCAGTATTTT. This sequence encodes CASSYPGDTDTQYF.

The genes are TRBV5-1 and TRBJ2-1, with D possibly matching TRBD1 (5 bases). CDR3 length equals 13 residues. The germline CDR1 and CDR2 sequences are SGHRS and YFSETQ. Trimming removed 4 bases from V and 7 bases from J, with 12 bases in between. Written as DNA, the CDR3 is TGCGCCAGCAGCACAGGACCCTTAAATGAGCAGTTCTTC. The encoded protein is CASSTGPLNEQFF.

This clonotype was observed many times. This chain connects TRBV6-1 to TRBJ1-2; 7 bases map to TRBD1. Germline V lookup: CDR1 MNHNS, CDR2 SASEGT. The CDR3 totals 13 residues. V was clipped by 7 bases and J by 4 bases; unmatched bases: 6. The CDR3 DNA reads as TGTGCCAGCATTCCGACAGGGACCTATGGCTACACCTTC. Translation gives CASIPTGTYGYTF.

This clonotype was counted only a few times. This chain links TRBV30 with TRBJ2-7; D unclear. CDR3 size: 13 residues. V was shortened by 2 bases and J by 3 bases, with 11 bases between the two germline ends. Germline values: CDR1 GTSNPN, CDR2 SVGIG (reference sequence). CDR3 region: CAWSPEPIYEQYF. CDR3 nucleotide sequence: TGTGCCTGGAGTCCGGAACCAATCTACGAGCAGTACTTC.

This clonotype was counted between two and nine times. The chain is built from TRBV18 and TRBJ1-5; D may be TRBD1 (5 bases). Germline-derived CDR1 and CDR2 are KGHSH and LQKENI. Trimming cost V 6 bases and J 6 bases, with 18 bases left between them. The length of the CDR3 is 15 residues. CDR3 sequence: CASSPSGTGVQPQHF. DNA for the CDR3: TGTGCCAGCTCTCCCTCAGGGACCGGGGTTCAGCCCCAGCATTTT.

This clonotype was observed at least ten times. In DNA form, the CDR3 reads TGTGCCAGCAGCTTATTTCCGGGTGAGGCTGAAGCTTTCTTT. Its translation: CASSLFPGEAEAFF. The V call is TRBV7-6, the J call TRBJ1-1; D unclear. This CDR3 spans 14 amino acids. Germline loops: CDR1 SGHVS, CDR2 FNYEAQ. V lost 2 bases to trimming and J lost 6 bases, with 13 bases between them.